This TCR beta chain stems from a study of human T cells and chemical hapten exposure. This CDR3 is built from 16 residues. Germline V gene lookup returns CDR1 LGHDT and CDR2 YNNKEL (reference sequence). The V end lost 0 bases, the J end lost 4 bases, and 12 bases lay between the germline ends. TCRdb redid the calling of the RACE reads with MiXCR, one entry per CDR3 protein. The table shows some 110,000 distinct CDR3 sequences, with around 11% occurring only once. The time point is: patch test 3, about 24 weeks after DPC sensitization. The sample's treatment: therapeutic diphenylcyclopropenone sensitization with weekly scalp DPC.

This chain joins TRBV3-1 and TRBJ2-2; D is perhaps TRBD1 (5 bases). The input for sequencing was whole blood, taken in connection with sensitization to the hapten diphenylcyclopropenone (DPC). This clonotype originated in a woman in her fifties or sixties with alopecia areata. Some clones in this sample may be carry-over from other donors' samples. The CDR3 DNA reads as TGTGCCAGCAGCCAAGAAGAAGGGGTTGCCACCGGGGAGCTGTTTTTT. Translating gives CASSQEEGVATGELFF. The full variable domain, in which reference TRBV3-1 and TRBJ2-2 provide the parts outside the CDR3, is DTAVSQTPKYLVTQMGNDKSIKCEQNLGHDTMYWYKQDSKKFLKIMFSYNNKELIINETVPNRFSPKSPDKAHLNLHINSLELGDSAVYFCASSQEEGVATGELFFGEGSRLTVL.